What follows are 23 T cell receptor beta chains derived from one specimen sequenced in a study of blood T cell repertoires in COVID-19. The repertoire was sequenced with immunoSEQ multiplex PCR; TCRdb's copy has only in-frame clones and lacks some. The profile shows about 140,000 clones, 85% to 90% of them singletons. The sequenced material came from peripheral blood. The receptors derive from a human donor in a cohort sampled during active COVID-19.

The gene calls are TRBV14 and TRBJ2-3; TRBD2 matches at 10 bases. The CDR3 loop spans 15 amino acids. From germline, CDR1 is SGHDN and CDR2 FVKESK. The J segment lost 6 bases and the V segment lost 1 base, leaving 4 bases of the junction unmatched. This CDR3 is CASSQGLAGGDTQYF. The CDR3 coding sequence is TGTGCCAGCAGCCAAGGACTAGCGGGTGGGGATACGCAGTATTTT.

The chain has TRBV7-2 and TRBJ2-7; 9 bases agree with TRBD2. Germline V gives CDR1 SGHTA, CDR2 FQGNSA. The length of the CDR3 is 15 residues. V trimming: 3 bases; J trimming: 4 bases; junction bases outside the gene matches: 7. The CDR3 sequence: CASSFTGTSIYEQYF. CDR3 nucleotides: TGTGCCAGCAGCTTCACCGGGACTAGCATTTACGAGCAGTACTTC.

The J gene is TRBJ1-2, the V gene TRBV9; D gene ambiguous. V dropped 3 bases and J dropped 6 bases, with 9 bases sitting between them. Germline-derived CDR1 and CDR2 are SGDLS and YYNGEE. The CDR3 spans 12 residues. The CDR3 spells CASSAGLDGYTF. The CDR3 DNA follows: TGTGCCAGCAGCGCGGGTCTGGATGGCTACACCTTC. The full variable domain, rest sourced from reference TRBV9 and TRBJ1-2, is DSGVTQTPKHLITATGQRVTLRCSPRSGDLSVYWYQQSLDQGLQFLIQYYNGEERAKGNILERFSAQQFPDLHSELNLSSLELGDSALYFCASSAGLDGYTFGSGTRLTVV.

This clone was detected only once. The chain employs TRBV4-1 and TRBJ1-4; TRBD1 aligns across 7 bases. CDR3 length: 16 amino acids. V lost 3 bases and J lost 4; bases outside the gene matches: 8. From germline, CDR1 is MGHRA and CDR2 YSYEKL. The CDR3 sequence is CASSQTRDSNNEKLFF. The CDR3 coding sequence is TGCGCCAGCAGCCAGACCCGGGACAGTAATAATGAAAAACTGTTTTTT.

V is TRBV9 and J is TRBJ2-6; no definite D call. From germline, CDR1 is SGDLS and CDR2 YYNGEE. The CDR3 contains 15 residues. V was trimmed by 4 bases and J by 0 bases, leaving 8 bases between them. CDR3 bases: TGTGCCAGCAGCAGAACGAGCTCTGGGGCCAACGTCCTGACTTTC. This encodes CASSRTSSGANVLTF.

The V call is TRBV2, the J call TRBJ2-3; D is possibly TRBD2 (6 bases). CDR3 length: 14 residues. The V gene's germline CDR1 is SNHLY and CDR2 FYNNEI. Trimming removed 0 bases from V and 7 bases from J, with 11 bases in between. CDR3 sequence: CASSEALAGYTQYF. The CDR3 DNA is TGTGCCAGCAGTGAAGCCCTCGCGGGATATACGCAGTATTTT.

The chain couples TRBV9 to TRBJ2-1; 8 bases agree with TRBD1. CDR3 length equals 13 residues. Germline V lookup: CDR1 SGDLS, CDR2 YYNGEE. The V segment lost 6 bases and the J segment 3 bases; nucleotides outside the gene matches: 2. Here the CDR3 reads CASTGGNYNEQFF. The CDR3 bases are TGTGCCAGCACAGGGGGCAACTACAATGAGCAGTTCTTC.

The genes are TRBV7-9 and TRBJ1-3; TRBD1 matches at 9 bases. CDR3 size: 16 residues. Germline values: CDR1 SEHNR, CDR2 FQNEAQ (reference sequence). The ends lost 3 bases at V and 0 bases at J; junction bases unmatched: 3. This CDR3 is CASSLGQGYSGNTIYF. DNA of the CDR3: TGTGCCAGCAGCTTGGGACAGGGATACTCTGGAAACACCATATATTTT.

The rearrangement links TRBV28 to TRBJ1-6; 9 bases are a match to TRBD1. The V and J ends lost 4 bases and 11 bases, in that order; junction bases with no gene match: 18. Germline CDR1 reads MDHEN; CDR2 reads SYDVKM. The CDR3 length is 18 residues. CDR3 loop: CASSSGTGPGIGRAPLHF. The CDR3 nucleotides read TGTGCCAGCAGTTCCGGGACAGGGCCAGGGATTGGTCGGGCACCCCTCCACTTT.

V is TRBV5-6 and J is TRBJ2-1; maybe TRBD2 (7 bases). V was cut by 0 bases and J by 4 bases, with 14 bases left in between. CDR1 is SGHDT, CDR2 YYEEEE, per germline. This CDR3 spans 16 amino acids. The CDR3 protein is CASSLARKGGYNEQFF. As DNA, the CDR3 is TGTGCCAGCAGCTTGGCCAGGAAGGGGGGGTACAATGAGCAGTTCTTC.

V gene TRBV25-1 combines with J gene TRBJ2-2; a possible D gene is TRBD1 (6 bases). Germline V lookup: CDR1 MGHDK, CDR2 SYGVNS. This CDR3 spans 15 amino acids. V was pared by 6 bases and J by 0 bases, with 11 bases between. CDR3 nucleotide sequence: TGTGCCAGCAGAACCGGGACAACGAACACCGGGGAGCTGTTTTTT. Residues: CASRTGTTNTGELFF.

The chain links TRBV6-5 to TRBJ1-4, with a possible D match to TRBD1 (6 bases). Germline assignment: CDR1 MNHEY and CDR2 SVGAGI. Trimming left V 10 bases short and J 4 bases short, with 19 bases between. The CDR3 runs 15 residues. The CDR3 bases are TGTGCCACTAGGACGCCAGGGGCCGGTAATGAAAAACTGTTTTTT. This encodes CATRTPGAGNEKLFF.

The rearrangement joins TRBV5-1 to TRBJ1-3, with 10 bases that match TRBD1. The CDR3 loop spans 16 amino acids. V was pared by 4 bases and J by 4 bases, with 8 bases of the junction left unmatched. Germline V gene sequence: CDR1 SGHRS, CDR2 YFSETQ. The CDR3 nucleotides are TGCGCCAGCAGCCAAAGACAGGGGGCTATGGGAAACACCATATATTTT. Protein product: CASSQRQGAMGNTIYF.

The rearrangement joins TRBV19 to TRBJ1-3, with 8 nucleotides matching TRBD1. Germline CDR1 LNHDA, CDR2 SQIVND (reference sequence). The CDR3 spans 14 residues. V lost 7 bases to trimming and J lost 4 bases; unmatched junction nucleotides: 6. The CDR3 DNA is TGTGCCAGTAACCCGACAGGGGCCGGAAACACCATATATTTT. This sequence encodes CASNPTGAGNTIYF.

Only one count was recorded for this clone. The V and J genes are TRBV5-4 and TRBJ2-1; 9 bases map to TRBD2. The length of the CDR3 is 16 residues. Germline assignment: CDR1 SGHNT and CDR2 YYREEE (reference sequence). The V segment lost 0 bases and the J segment 7 bases; nucleotides outside the gene matches: 8. CDR3 nucleotides: TGTGCCAGCAGCTTGGAGGGCGGGGGGGTTTATAATGAGCAGTTCTTC. Translating it yields CASSLEGGGVYNEQFF.

The chain is built from TRBV28 and TRBJ2-1, with D possibly being TRBD2 (5 bases). Germline V lookup: CDR1 MDHEN, CDR2 SYDVKM. Trimming pared 3 bases from V and 1 base from J, leaving 7 bases between. The CDR3 consists of 14 residues. Written as DNA, the CDR3 is TGTGCCAGCAGTTTGAGCGGTTCCTACAATGAGCAGTTCTTC. It translates to CASSLSGSYNEQFF.

This clone was counted ten times or more. The rearrangement links TRBV27 to TRBJ2-3, with 9 bases aligning to TRBD2. The CDR3 has 19 amino acids. CDR1 and CDR2 (germline): MNHEY, SMNVEV (reference sequence). The J segment lost 3 bases and the V segment lost 1 base, leaving 14 bases of the junction unmatched. The CDR3: CASSLLGSASGTVTDTQYF. The CDR3 bases are TGTGCCAGCAGTTTATTAGGGAGTGCTAGCGGGACCGTGACAGATACGCAGTATTTT.

The chain has TRBV7-7 and TRBJ2-3; 9 nucleotides match TRBD1. The CDR3 length is 16 residues. The ends lost 6 bases at V and 1 base at J; junction bases unmatched: 8. Germline V gives CDR1 SSHAT, CDR2 FNYEAQ (reference sequence). CDR3 DNA sequence: TGTGCCAGCAGTCCTACAGGGGGCAAGGGCACAGATACGCAGTATTTT. This gives the protein CASSPTGGKGTDTQYF.

There are a few counts of this clone. V gene TRBV30 combines with J gene TRBJ2-7; TRBD2 matches 9 bases. V was pared by 0 bases and J by 4 bases, with 10 bases of the junction left unmatched. This CDR3 comprises 16 residues. Germline V CDR1 and CDR2: GTSNPN, SVGIG (reference sequence). DNA of the CDR3: TGTGCCTGGAGTGTACGGTGGGGCAGCGGGAGGTACGAGCAGTACTTC. This translates into CAWSVRWGSGRYEQYF. The whole variable domain, remainder taken from reference TRBV30 and TRBJ2-7, is SQTIHQWPATLVQPVGSPLSLECTVEGTSNPNLYWYRQAAGRGLQLLFYSVGIGQISSEVPQNLSASRPQDRQFILSSKKLLLSDSGFYLCAWSVRWGSGRYEQYFGPGTRLTVT.

This sequence joins TRBV30 and TRBJ2-7; tentative D call: TRBD1 (5 bases). Trimming left V 0 bases short and J 1 base short, with 10 bases between. CDR1 and CDR2 (germline): GTSNPN, SVGIG (reference sequence). The CDR3 consists of 14 residues. CDR3 residues: CAWSVGRRSYEQYF. CDR3 DNA sequence: TGTGCCTGGAGTGTGGGGCGGCGTTCCTACGAGCAGTACTTC.

The V call is TRBV2, the J call TRBJ1-5, with 8 bases identical to TRBD1. V dropped 5 bases and J dropped 2; count of bases not matched to a gene: 5. This CDR3 has 15 amino acids. Germline V gene lookup returns CDR1 SNHLY and CDR2 FYNNEI. The CDR3 loop is CASSRQGKGNQPQHF. DNA for the CDR3: TGTGCCAGCAGTCGACAGGGGAAGGGCAATCAGCCCCAGCATTTT.

The chain is built from TRBV5-8 and TRBJ2-5; D possibly corresponds to TRBD2 (5 bases). This CDR3 is 13 amino acids long. V lost 8 bases to trimming and J lost 4 bases, with 15 bases between them. Germline CDR1 reads SGHTS; CDR2 reads YDEGEE. CDR3 in DNA: TGTGCCAGTACTAGACGTCCCCTAGAGACCCAGTACTTC. It is translated as CASTRRPLETQYF.

V gene TRBV5-1 combines with J gene TRBJ2-6; possibly TRBD2 for D (5 bases). Germline CDR1 reads SGHRS; CDR2 reads YFSETQ. This CDR3 contains 15 residues. The germline V and J ends were trimmed by 0 bases and 2 bases, with 6 bases remaining between them. Here the CDR3 DNA reads TGCGCCAGCAGCTTGGTCGGGGCTGGGGCCAACGTCCTGACTTTC. Residues: CASSLVGAGANVLTF.